These T cell receptor beta chains were read from a single sample in a study of tumor-infiltrating lymphocytes in primary liver carcinoma. MiXCR was run by TCRdb on the multiplex PCR reads, yielding one entry per CDR3 protein. Here the sample spans more than 45,000 distinct CDR3 sequences, around 77% being singletons. Sequencing was done on a sample of liver tumor tissue from sampling region 5. These receptors all stem from a man aged 35-49 years with primary liver carcinoma and hepatitis B virus infection. CDR3s leave out the opening cysteine and the closing phenylalanine or tryptophan.

V,CDR3
TRBV14,VSNLSRANVLT
TRBV11-2,VSSPVRLIPETQY
TRBV11-1,ASISGGSYVGARTGTQY
TRBV19,ASTLGTGPCEQY
TRBV5-4,ASSLNGDGQETQY
TRBV28,ASRGRLGDGSSDTQY
TRBV10-3,TVSGDLSYEQY
TRBV19,ASRRMSTGELF
TRBV7-9,ASSLGSGTSGDYEQY
TRBV6-2/TRBV6-3,ASSFDSGYYEQY
TRBV6-1,ANSDLADTQY
TRBV29-1,NGMHSGETQY
TRBV11-1,ASSSGSSVGARTDTQY
TRBV29-1,SVEGANEQY
TRBV5-4,ASSLADRGTDTQY
TRBV11-2,ACSLHRGLSPLH
TRBV29-1,SVGPGWGMVAEAF
TRBV11-3,AISLDLGVAQSQR
TRBV4-3,ASSPPAGDTQY
TRBV11-1,ASSLGLHTGELF
TRBV5-1,ACSLRQGLNTVAF
TRBV6-5,ASSPTGNGYT
TRBV11-2,ASSLDARGYGQY
TRBV11-2,ASSLCAADVSSDTQY
TRBV5-5,ASNSFGAGKLY
TRBV5-1,ATASGDTSTEAF
TRBV30,AWSAAGTENTEAF
TRBV11-3,ASSWGPTHNEQF
TRBV11-2,ASSAIGLYNEQF
TRBV7-9,AASLVLQGWTGGLF
TRBV6-6,ASSYQDWGPGNEQF
TRBV14,TSSQGSQSSSYEQY
TRBV11-3,ASSPRGGKNIQY
TRBV7-9,ASTRTGRERLF
TRBV5-1,ASSMDRNQPQH
TRBV5-6,ASSPSGSGRDNEQL
TRBV28,ASSLGGEGGYA
TRBV4-2,ASSQGGGSTGTRY
TRBV6-1,ASSAGQGAYKQY
TRBV4-2,ASQEAVGGWSLPPV
TRBV28,ASSSALALSGANVLT
TRBV7-9,ASSWDRGFHGYS
TRBV4-1,DSSRSGEGQTEAL
TRBV2,TSSRDRGYGSCYT
TRBV6-5,ASNHGPRTGIAGNTIY
TRBV11-2,ASSYLVRDRVLNNEQF
TRBV28,ASSLGQGANEKLF